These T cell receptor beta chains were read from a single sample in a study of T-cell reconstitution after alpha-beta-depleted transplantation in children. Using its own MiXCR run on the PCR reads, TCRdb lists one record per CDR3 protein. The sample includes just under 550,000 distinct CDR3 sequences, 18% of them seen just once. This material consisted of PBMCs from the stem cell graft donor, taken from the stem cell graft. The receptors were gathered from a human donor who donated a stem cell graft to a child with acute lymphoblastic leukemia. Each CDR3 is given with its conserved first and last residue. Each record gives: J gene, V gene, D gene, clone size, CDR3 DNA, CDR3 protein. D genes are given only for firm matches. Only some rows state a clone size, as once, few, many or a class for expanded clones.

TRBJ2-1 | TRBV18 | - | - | TGTGCCAGCTCACCACAGGGGCGGGATGAGCAGTTCTTC | CASSPQGRDEQFF
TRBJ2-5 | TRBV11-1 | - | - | TGTGCCAGCAGCCCCCCAGGGGAAGAGACCCAGTACTTC | CASSPPGEETQYF
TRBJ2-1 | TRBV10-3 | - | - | TGTGCCATCAGTGAGAAGGCGCAGAGCTCCTACAATGAGCAGTTCTTC | CAISEKAQSSYNEQFF
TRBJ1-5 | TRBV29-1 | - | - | TGCAGCGCTATGAACGGGGTCGATCAGCCCCAGCATTTT | CSAMNGVDQPQHF
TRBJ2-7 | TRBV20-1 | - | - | TGCAGTGCTCCCGAGACTCGGAACGAGCAGTACTTC | CSAPETRNEQYF
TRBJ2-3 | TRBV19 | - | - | TGTGCCGTAGTATTAGGGCGTGATACGCAGTATTTT | CAVVLGRDTQYF
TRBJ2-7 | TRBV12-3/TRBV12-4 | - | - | TGTGCCAGCAGCCCACGATCTCTTCGGAACGAGCAGTACTTC | CASSPRSLRNEQYF
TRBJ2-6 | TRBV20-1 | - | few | TGCAGTGCTAGGGAGGGCTCTGGGGCCAACGTCCTGACTTTC | CSAREGSGANVLTF
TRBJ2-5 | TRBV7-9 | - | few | TGTGCCAGCAGCTACGGACTACCTTTCCAAGAGACCCAGTACTTC | CASSYGLPFQETQYF
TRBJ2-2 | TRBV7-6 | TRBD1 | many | TGTGCCAGCAGCGCGACAGGGGCGGGCGGGGAGCTGTTTTTT | CASSATGAGGELFF
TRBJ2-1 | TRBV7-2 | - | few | TGTGCCAGCAGCTCGCGCTATCGACTAGGGAACTACAATGAGCAGTTCTTC | CASSSRYRLGNYNEQFF
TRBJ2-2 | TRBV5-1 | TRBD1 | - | TGCGCCAGCAGCTCTCGGGGACAGGGGAACACCGGGGAGCTGTTTTTT | CASSSRGQGNTGELFF
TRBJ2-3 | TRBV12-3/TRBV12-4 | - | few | TGTGCCAGCAGTCCCACCGGTCCCACAGATACGCAGTATTTT | CASSPTGPTDTQYF
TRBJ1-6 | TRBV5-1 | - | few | TGCGCCAGCAGCTTGGCTCCGAGCTCCTATAATTCACCCCTCCACTTT | CASSLAPSSYNSPLHF
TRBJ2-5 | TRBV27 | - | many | TGTGCCACCGCCGAGGGGGAAGAGACCCAGTACTTC | CATAEGEETQYF
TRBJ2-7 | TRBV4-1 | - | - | TGCGCCAGCAGCCAACTAGTCACCTACGAGCAGTACTTC | CASSQLVTYEQYF